These 5 T cell receptor beta chains originate from one sample sequenced in a study of blood T cell repertoires in COVID-19. Produced via immunoSEQ multiplex PCR; TCRdb's table is partial and in-frame only. The sample contains roughly 65,000 clones, over 85% of which appear only once. Sequenced input: peripheral blood. All receptors come from a man in his sixties with acute or convalescent COVID-19.

This clone came up once. This chain's CDR3 is CASSPGQRTDTQYF. The CDR3 bases are TGTGCCAGCAGCCCCGGACAGCGCACAGATACGCAGTATTTT. The chain couples TRBV5-4 to TRBJ2-3, with a tentative D call TRBD1 (6 bases). In germline, CDR1 is SGHNT, CDR2 YYREEE (reference sequence). V was shortened by 4 bases and J by 1 base, with 10 bases between the two germline ends. The CDR3 consists of 14 residues.

The gene calls are TRBV19 and TRBJ1-4, with a weak D call TRBD1 (5 bases). The ends were cut back, 7 bases at V and 7 bases at J, with 19 bases in the middle. This CDR3 comprises 15 residues. Looked up from germline, CDR1 is LNHDA and CDR2 is SQIVND (reference sequence). The DNA for the CDR3 is TGTGCCAGTAATAAGGTTTCAGGGCGAGGTGAAAAACTGTTTTTT. This encodes CASNKVSGRGEKLFF.

This clone was counted between two and nine times. The chain joins TRBV5-4 to TRBJ2-7, with D possibly being TRBD2 (5 bases). V lost 4 bases and J 4 bases, leaving 12 bases between the germline ends. Germline-derived CDR1 and CDR2 are SGHNT and YYREEE (reference sequence). The CDR3 consists of 13 residues. The CDR3 loop reads CASSGRDAYEQYF. CDR3 nucleotides: TGTGCCAGCAGCGGGAGAGACGCTTACGAGCAGTACTTC.

The V call is TRBV7-3, the J call TRBJ1-2; D uncertain. In germline, CDR1 is SGHTA, CDR2 FQGTGA. V was pared by 0 bases and J by 7 bases, with 21 bases between. There are 17 residues in the CDR3. The CDR3 DNA follows: TGTGCCAGCAGCTTAACGGGTGGTGACTACCCTATCTCTGGCTACACCTTC. This translates into CASSLTGGDYPISGYTF.

The V and J genes are TRBV11-2 and TRBJ2-1; possibly TRBD2 for D (5 bases). The V gene's germline CDR1 is SGHAT and CDR2 FQNNGV. There are 14 residues in the CDR3. Trimming left V 6 bases short and J 10 bases short, with 19 bases between. The CDR3 coding sequence is TGTGCCAGCAGTCGGATTAGGGCGGGTGGGGAGCAGTTCTTC. Translated: CASSRIRAGGEQFF.